This T cell receptor beta chain stems from a study of metastatic and nonmetastatic thyroid tumors. Overall study: A comparison of repertoires was made across blood and tumor or nodule tissue from malignant and benign thyroid patients.

How the authors handled the data: Differences in CDR3 between clinicopathological groups were drawn on to build a classifier intended to discriminate distant-metastatic papillary thyroid cancer patients. TCRdb reprocessed the PCR reads using MiXCR. The V and J calls follow TCRdb's processing rather than the paper's. This sample yields around 30,000 clones, of which approximately 17% are seen a single time; approximately 4.8% belongs to the top ten. The table lists this clone with a few counts. The antigen is not known. The same CDR3 also results from other DNA sequences found in this sample. Overall study findings and caveats: As reported, TCR beta diversity in blood and tumor was significantly higher in malignant thyroid tumors than in benign nodules.

The CDR3 totals 14 residues. Trimming left V 4 bases short and J 8 bases short, with 15 bases between. CDR1 is SGDLS, CDR2 YYNGEE, per germline. Each patient went into thyroid surgery without having received any treatment. Sample: blood. The chain joins TRBV9 to TRBJ1-4; D possibly corresponds to TRBD1 (5 bases). The source of this sequence is a female donor with papillary thyroid cancer or a benign thyroid nodule (not recorded which). Some clones in this sample may be carry-over from other donors' samples. This chain's CDR3 is CASSQTGTGEKLFF. The CDR3 DNA sequence: TGTGCCAGCAGCCAGACCGGGACGGGCGAAAAACTGTTTTTT.